This TCR beta chain was obtained from a study of blood T cell repertoires in COVID-19. Study as a whole: Samples of COVID-19 (acute and convalescent) were obtained from the United States, Italy and Spain. PBMCs, B-cell-depleted T cells, or T cells provided the cDNA or gDNA that made up the material.

Trimming removed 8 bases from V and 10 bases from J, with 21 bases in between. The CDR3 runs to 15 residues. Germline V gives CDR1 MDHEN, CDR2 SYDVKM. In the original workflow: From reference gene primer amplification, estimates of nucleated cell counts were derived. Assay: immunoSEQ multiplex PCR; the TCRdb copy retains only in-frame clones and omits some. V and J calls and clone size are those listed in that table; D and trimming were worked out from the DNA. The repertoire holds approximately 98,000 clones, with over 65% as singletons. The sequenced sample was peripheral blood. The J gene is TRBJ1-6, the V gene TRBV28; D not certain. This clonotype was obtained from a woman between 40 and 50 years old with acute or convalescent COVID-19. The CDR3 DNA is TGTGCCAGCGGAATACCCCGGCCGGGTGGGTCACCCCTCCACTTT. Protein: CASGIPRPGGSPLHF.